These 28 T cell receptor beta chains share one sample of origin, sequenced in a study of cytomegalovirus exposure and HLA in healthy donors. PCR primers comprised 60 Vbeta and 13 Jbeta primers. Repertoires were generated with immunoSEQ multiplex PCR, while TCRdb's copy carries only in-frame clones and drops some. Across around 74,000 clones, the top ten clones capture about 4.2% of the sample. Sequencing was performed on PBMCs. Receptors were obtained from a man aged 30-40 years in good health and CMV-seronegative.

The chain uses TRBV2 and TRBJ1-5; no firm D call. The V end lost 7 bases, the J end lost 6 bases, and 10 bases lay between the germline ends. Germline V gene lookup returns CDR1 SNHLY and CDR2 FYNNEI. The CDR3 contains 12 residues. The CDR3 coding sequence is TGTGCCAGCAATAAGAGAGGTCAGCCCCAGCATTTT. The encoded protein is CASNKRGQPQHF.

This chain joins TRBV4-3 and TRBJ2-1; 13 nucleotides align to TRBD2. V gave up 4 bases and J gave up 9 bases; unmatched junction bases: 15. Per the germline V gene, CDR1 is LGHNA and CDR2 is YSLEER. This CDR3 is built from 18 residues. The CDR3 coding sequence is TGCGCCAGCAGCCGGGAAGGACTAGCGGGAGAAGCCTCCGGTGAGCAGTTCTTC. Translation: CASSREGLAGEASGEQFF.

The chain links TRBV29-1 to TRBJ1-1; 7 bases align to TRBD1. J gave up 5 bases and V 5 bases, and 8 bases lay outside the gene matches. This CDR3 has 13 residues. Per the germline V gene, CDR1 is SQVTM and CDR2 is ANQGSEA. CDR3 nucleotides: TGCAGCGTTTCAGGGGGGTCGGAAACTGAAGCTTTCTTT. This sequence encodes CSVSGGSETEAFF.

The chain links TRBV5-1 to TRBJ1-1; 8 bases line up with TRBD1. Germline V gene lookup returns CDR1 SGHRS and CDR2 YFSETQ. V lost 4 bases, J lost 7 bases, and 6 bases stayed unmatched. The CDR3 runs 13 residues. The CDR3 sequence: CASSPTGAVEAFF. For the CDR3, the DNA is TGCGCCAGCAGCCCGACAGGGGCGGTTGAAGCTTTCTTT. The full variable domain, with the rest looked up from reference TRBV5-1 and TRBJ1-1, is KAGVTQTPRYLIKTRGQQVTLSCSPISGHRSVSWYQQTPGQGLQFLFEYFSETQRNKGNFPGRFSGRQFSNSRSEMNVSTLELGDSALYLCASSPTGAVEAFFGQGTRLTVV.

J is TRBJ2-7 and V is TRBV7-9; D ambiguous. V was cut by 4 bases and J by 3 bases, with 7 bases left in between. The CDR3 extends over 12 amino acids. Germline values: CDR1 SEHNR, CDR2 FQNEAQ (reference sequence). The CDR3 loop reads CASSSQFYEQYF. The DNA for the CDR3 is TGTGCCAGCAGCTCGCAGTTCTACGAGCAGTACTTC.

The rearrangement uses TRBV6-5 and TRBJ1-2; no clear D gene. The length of the CDR3 is 14 residues. Germline V gene data show CDR1 as MNHEY and CDR2 as SVGAGI. V was trimmed by 2 bases and J by 8 bases, leaving 15 bases between them. The CDR3 loop reads CASSYPGNLGGYTF. The CDR3 DNA reads TGTGCCAGCAGTTACCCGGGGAACTTAGGAGGCTACACCTTC.

V gene TRBV20-1 combines with J gene TRBJ2-1; D is possibly TRBD2 (5 bases). This CDR3 region has 11 residues. V lost 8 bases, J lost 5 bases, and 10 bases lay in between. Germline V gives CDR1 DFQATT, CDR2 SNEGSKA (reference sequence). The CDR3 nucleotides are TGCAGTACGGGGTCAGACAATGAGCAGTTCTTC. Translated: CSTGSDNEQFF.

The rearrangement joins TRBV6-5 to TRBJ1-2; D unresolved. The CDR3 covers 14 residues. V was clipped by 6 bases and J by 0 bases, with 11 bases between them. Germline V CDR1 and CDR2: MNHEY, SVGAGI. The CDR3 region is CASRGTSTNYGYTF. DNA of the CDR3: TGTGCCAGCAGGGGCACCTCCACTAACTATGGCTACACCTTC.

The V gene is TRBV11-2, the J gene TRBJ2-7, with TRBD2 as a possible D gene (6 bases). This CDR3 is 13 amino acids long. V was trimmed by 5 bases and J by 0 bases, leaving 8 bases between them. Looked up from germline, CDR1 is SGHAT and CDR2 is FQNNGV. The DNA of the CDR3 is TGTGCCAGCAGCCCCGGGAGCTCCTACGAGCAGTACTTC. It specifies CASSPGSSYEQYF. Combining the CDR3 with reference TRBV11-2 and TRBJ2-7 gives the whole variable domain EAGVAQSPRYKIIEKRQSVAFWCNPISGHATLYWYQQILGQGPKLLIQFQNNGVVDDSQLPKDRFSAERLKGVDSTLKIQPAKLEDSAVYLCASSPGSSYEQYFGPGTRLTVT.

This chain connects TRBV5-1 to TRBJ2-7; D perhaps matches TRBD1 (6 bases). Germline lookup yields CDR1 SGHRS and CDR2 YFSETQ. V dropped 0 bases and J dropped 0 bases, with 10 bases sitting between them. The CDR3 has 15 amino acids. In DNA, the CDR3 is TGCGCCAGCAGCTTGGCCGGGACATCCTCCTACGAGCAGTACTTC. Translated, it gives CASSLAGTSSYEQYF.

V gene TRBV7-3 combines with J gene TRBJ2-5; D possibly corresponds to TRBD2 (6 bases). Germline lookup yields CDR1 SGHTA and CDR2 FQGTGA. The CDR3 has 14 residues. With 1 base removed from V and 5 bases from J, the gap between germline ends came to 11 bases. The CDR3 DNA follows: TGTGCCAGCAGCTTAATCGGAGGGGCTGAGACCCAGTACTTC. Its protein is CASSLIGGAETQYF.

The CDR3 DNA sequence: TGCGCCAGCAGCCCCGGACAGCCCCCCGGGGAGCTGTTTTTT. Its translation: CASSPGQPPGELFF. This sequence joins TRBV5-1 and TRBJ2-2, with TRBD1 as a possible D gene (6 bases). CDR1 and CDR2 from the germline V gene are SGHRS and YFSETQ. V lost 4 bases, J lost 6 bases, and 13 bases lay in between. This CDR3 has 14 residues.

This chain connects TRBV7-9 to TRBJ2-7, with D possibly being TRBD2 (5 bases). Germline V gene sequence: CDR1 SEHNR, CDR2 FQNEAQ (reference sequence). The ends were cut back, 5 bases at V and 0 bases at J, with 11 bases in the middle. This CDR3 is built from 14 residues. CDR3 sequence reads: CASSPRDFSYEQYF. DNA of the CDR3: TGTGCCAGCAGCCCCCGGGATTTCTCCTACGAGCAGTACTTC.

This rearrangement joins TRBV28 to TRBJ1-1, with D perhaps matching TRBD1 (5 bases). The germline V gene encodes CDR1 MDHEN and CDR2 SYDVKM. The CDR3 covers 16 residues. V dropped 6 bases and J dropped 0 bases, with 17 bases sitting between them. Here the CDR3 reads CASSPPPQTVNTEAFF. CDR3 coding DNA: TGTGCCAGCAGCCCACCACCCCAGACAGTGAACACTGAAGCTTTCTTT.

The chain is built from TRBV27 and TRBJ2-5, with 8 bases fitting TRBD1. This CDR3 spans 16 amino acids. V lost 0 bases, J lost 7 bases, and 10 bases stayed unmatched. CDR1 is MNHEY, CDR2 SMNVEV, per germline (reference sequence). In DNA, the CDR3 is TGTGCCAGCAGTTTATCTTCCGGGACAGGCGAGGGGACCCAGTACTTC. Protein product: CASSLSSGTGEGTQYF.

This chain connects TRBV7-2 to TRBJ1-3, with 7 bases lining up with TRBD1. V lost 1 base and J lost 0; bases outside the gene matches: 3. The CDR3 has 16 residues. Germline V gene lookup returns CDR1 SGHTA and CDR2 FQGNSA. Here the CDR3 reads CASSLGGGRSGNTIYF. As DNA, the CDR3 is TGTGCCAGCAGCTTAGGAGGGGGCCGCTCTGGAAACACCATATATTTT.

The chain uses TRBV6-5 and TRBJ1-2, with D uncertain. The germline V and J ends were trimmed by 7 bases and 2 bases, with 14 bases remaining between them. Looked up from germline, CDR1 is MNHEY and CDR2 is SVGAGI. The CDR3 totals 14 residues. The CDR3 DNA follows: TGTGCCAGCACGAGGAGGGTCGGCAACTATGGCTACACCTTC. Translation: CASTRRVGNYGYTF.

The chain is built from TRBV15 and TRBJ2-7, with TRBD1 identical over 9 bases. Germline loops: CDR1 LNHNV, CDR2 YYDKDF (reference sequence). After removal of 1 base from V and 4 bases from J, the junction contained 5 bases not matched to a gene. The CDR3 totals 15 residues. CDR3 residues: CATSRGTGVRYEQYF. The CDR3 nucleotides read TGTGCCACCAGCAGAGGGACAGGGGTCCGGTACGAGCAGTACTTC. The variable domain in full, with the rest retrieved from reference TRBV15 and TRBJ2-7, is DAMVIQNPRYQVTQFGKPVTLSCSQTLNHNVMYWYQQKSSQAPKLLFHYYDKDFNNEADTPDNFQSRRPNTSFCFLDIRSPGLGDTAMYLCATSRGTGVRYEQYFGPGTRLTVT.

The chain combines TRBV6-5 with TRBJ2-7; 8 bases align to TRBD1. This CDR3 has 15 amino acids. Germline V gene sequence: CDR1 MNHEY, CDR2 SVGAGI. V lost 6 bases, J lost 2 bases, and 9 bases stayed unmatched. The CDR3 region is CASSDGVGQAYEQYF. The CDR3 nucleotides are TGTGCCAGCAGCGATGGTGTGGGACAGGCCTACGAGCAGTACTTC.

The gene calls are TRBV10-2 and TRBJ1-5; tentatively, D is TRBD1 (5 bases). V was cut by 3 bases and J by 3 bases, with 9 bases left in between. This CDR3 region has 14 residues. CDR1 and CDR2 from the germline V gene are WSHSY and SAAADI. The chain's CDR3 is CASSDRAVNQPQHF. The CDR3 region has the DNA TGCGCCAGCAGTGACAGGGCTGTCAATCAGCCCCAGCATTTT.

V gene TRBV5-1 combines with J gene TRBJ1-1; D not certain. Trimming removed 0 bases from V and 7 bases from J, with 10 bases in between. The CDR3 has 13 amino acids. Germline assignment: CDR1 SGHRS and CDR2 YFSETQ. The CDR3 DNA reads TGCGCCAGCAGCTTGGCCCAGCTAGATGAAGCTTTCTTT. As protein: CASSLAQLDEAFF.

This chain uses TRBV7-9 with TRBJ2-1, with a weak D call TRBD2 (5 bases). CDR3 length equals 16 residues. Per the germline V gene, CDR1 is SEHNR and CDR2 is FQNEAQ (reference sequence). The V end was cut by 5 bases, the J end by 5 bases, with 19 bases between. This CDR3 is CASSRRGPVGHNEQFF. CDR3 DNA sequence: TGTGCCAGCAGCCGGCGCGGGCCGGTGGGCCACAATGAGCAGTTCTTC. Full variable domain (remainder filled in from reference TRBV7-9 and TRBJ2-1): DTGVSQNPRHKITKRGQNVTFRCDPISEHNRLYWYRQTLGQGPEFLTYFQNEAQLEKSRLLSDRFSAERPKGSFSTLEIQRTEQGDSAMYLCASSRRGPVGHNEQFFGPGTRLTVL.

The CDR3 nucleotides are TGTGCCAGCAGTTTAGTCGCAGGGGGCCTCTATGGCTACACCTTC. Its translation is CASSLVAGGLYGYTF. This chain links TRBV27 with TRBJ1-2, with TRBD1 identical over 8 bases. CDR1 and CDR2 from the germline V gene are MNHEY and SMNVEV (reference sequence). This CDR3 is built from 15 residues. J lost 4 bases, V lost 2 bases, and 6 bases had no gene match.

The rearrangement joins TRBV4-3 to TRBJ2-3; D is unclear. The ends were cut back, 0 bases at V and 6 bases at J, with 7 bases in the middle. CDR1 LGHNA and CDR2 YSLEER come from the germline V gene. The CDR3 has 13 amino acids. For the CDR3, the DNA is TGCGCCAGCAGCCAAGAGAGAGGTGATACGCAGTATTTT. It codes for CASSQERGDTQYF.

The chain uses TRBV4-2 and TRBJ2-1, with 11 positions matching TRBD1. Germline CDR1 LGHNA, CDR2 YNFKEQ. V was clipped by 0 bases and J by 6 bases; unmatched bases: 4. The CDR3 totals 16 residues. Here the CDR3 reads CASSQEGTGGSNEQFF. CDR3 DNA: TGTGCCAGCAGCCAAGAAGGGACAGGGGGATCCAATGAGCAGTTCTTC.

The chain is built from TRBV5-4 and TRBJ1-2; 7 positions match TRBD1. Germline V lookup: CDR1 SGHNT, CDR2 YYREEE (reference sequence). The CDR3 extends over 13 amino acids. Trimming cost V 5 bases and J 7 bases; bases outside gene matches: 8. CDR3 sequence reads: CASSLDRDAGYTF. As DNA, the CDR3 is TGTGCCAGCAGTCTTGACAGGGATGCTGGCTACACCTTC.

The rearrangement links TRBV6-5 to TRBJ2-5, with TRBD2 matching 14 bases. This CDR3 has 15 amino acids. V lost 6 bases to trimming and J lost 4 bases; unmatched junction nucleotides: 4. Looked up from germline, CDR1 is MNHEY and CDR2 is SVGAGI. CDR3 in amino acids: CASSPTSGGGETQYF. The CDR3 region has the DNA TGTGCCAGCAGCCCGACTAGCGGGGGGGGAGAGACCCAGTACTTC.

The CDR3 sequence: CSVHGYSNYGYTF. In nucleotides, the CDR3 is TGCAGCGTTCACGGGTACTCTAACTATGGCTACACCTTC. The rearrangement joins TRBV29-1 to TRBJ1-2; D is unresolved. The CDR3 loop spans 13 amino acids. V was clipped by 5 bases and J by 0 bases, with 10 bases between them. Germline CDR1 is SQVTM and CDR2 is ANQGSEA.